This T cell receptor beta chain was recorded in a study of blood T cell repertoires in COVID-19. Overall study: In each case, the material was cDNA or gDNA derived from T cells, B-cell-depleted T cells, or PBMCs.

Participants' own reports of clinical history determined their cohort assignment. TCRdb keeps only in-frame clones here, not all; method: immunoSEQ multiplex PCR. Here the sample spans approximately 200,000 clones, 75% to 90% being singletons. The CDR3 loop spans 15 amino acids. Trimming took 1 base from V and 1 from J, leaving 11 bases between them. Germline V lookup: CDR1 SGHTS, CDR2 YDEGEE. Material for sequencing was PBMCs or T cells enriched from blood (not recorded which). The gene calls are TRBV5-8 and TRBJ1-2; D may be TRBD1 (6 bases). This clonotype was sampled from a man aged 35 to 55 who had recovered from COVID-19. The CDR3 coding sequence is TGTGCCAGCAGCTTGATGTCAGGGGTTAACTATGGCTACACCTTC. It is translated as CASSLMSGVNYGYTF. The variable domain in full, completed from reference TRBV5-8 and TRBJ1-2, reads EAGVTQSPTHLIKTRGQQATLRCSPISGHTSVYWYQQALGLGLQFLLWYDEGEERNRGNFPPRFSGRQFPNYSSELNVNALELEDSALYLCASSLMSGVNYGYTFGSGTRLTVV.